These T cell receptor beta chains were read from a single sample in a study of blood T cell repertoires in COVID-19. Clones were sequenced by immunoSEQ multiplex PCR, and TCRdb holds only the in-frame ones, with some missing. Here the sample spans 65,000 to 85,000 clones, 85% to 90% being singletons. Material for sequencing was peripheral blood. Receptors originate from a human donor in a cohort sampled during active COVID-19. Both conserved end residues are part of each CDR3. The D gene is left open where the match is weak. Only some rows state a clone size, as once, few, many or a class for expanded clones.

CDR3: CASKTSGGWNEQFF
DNA: TGTGCCAGCAAGACTAGCGGGGGTTGGAATGAGCAGTTCTTC
D: TRBD2
size: NA
J: TRBJ2-1
V: TRBV2

CDR3: CASLPRDRGHYGYTF
DNA: TGTGCCAGCTTACCTCGGGACAGGGGGCACTATGGCTACACCTTC
D: TRBD1
size: NA
J: TRBJ1-2
V: TRBV5-6

CDR3: CASSFLSSYNEQFF
DNA: TGTGCCAGCAGTTTTCTTAGCAGCTACAATGAGCAGTTCTTC
D: NA
size: NA
J: TRBJ2-1
V: TRBV27

CDR3: CAISEPGLAGGGETQYF
DNA: TGTGCCATCAGTGAGCCTGGACTAGCGGGAGGAGGAGAGACCCAGTACTTC
D: TRBD2
size: NA
J: TRBJ2-5
V: TRBV10-3

CDR3: CASRFGLSRLVEAGANVLTF
DNA: TGTGCCAGTAGGTTTGGCTTGAGCAGACTCGTAGAGGCTGGGGCCAACGTCCTGACTTTC
D: NA
size: NA
J: TRBJ2-6
V: TRBV19

CDR3: CASPNNEQFF
DNA: TGTGCCAGCCCCAACAATGAGCAGTTCTTC
D: NA
size: NA
J: TRBJ2-1
V: TRBV21-1

CDR3: CASSRTVGNQPQHF
DNA: TGTGCCAGTAGCCGGACAGTGGGCAATCAGCCCCAGCATTTT
D: NA
size: NA
J: TRBJ1-5
V: TRBV19

CDR3: CSVVLGQGGLTDTQYF
DNA: TGCAGCGTTGTACTGGGACAGGGGGGCCTCACAGATACGCAGTATTTT
D: TRBD1
size: NA
J: TRBJ2-3
V: TRBV29-1

CDR3: CAVKRRDQETQYF
DNA: TGTGCCGTAAAGCGGAGAGACCAAGAGACCCAGTACTTC
D: NA
size: few
J: TRBJ2-5
V: TRBV30

CDR3: CSVSDRVEDTQYF
DNA: TGCAGCGTTTCGGACAGGGTGGAAGATACGCAGTATTTT
D: TRBD1
size: NA
J: TRBJ2-3
V: TRBV29-1

CDR3: CASSHSGQNTEAFF
DNA: TGTGCCAGCAGCCATTCGGGACAGAACACTGAAGCTTTCTTT
D: NA
size: once
J: TRBJ1-1
V: TRBV3-1/TRBV3-2

CDR3: CASSYDSSSGNTIYF
DNA: TGTGCCAGCAGTTACGACAGCAGCTCTGGAAACACCATATATTTT
D: NA
size: NA
J: TRBJ1-3
V: TRBV27

CDR3: CASSPPVTGHLAKNIQYF
DNA: TGTGCCAGCAGTCCACCCGTGACAGGACATCTGGCCAAAAACATTCAGTACTTC
D: NA
size: NA
J: TRBJ2-4
V: TRBV6-2/TRBV6-3

CDR3: CASSLGAGGDSYNEQFF
DNA: TGCGCCAGCAGCTTGGGGGCCGGGGGGGACTCCTACAATGAGCAGTTCTTC
D: TRBD2
size: NA
J: TRBJ2-1
V: TRBV5-1

CDR3: CASSVTGQGPYEQYF
DNA: TGTGCCAGCAGCGTTACGGGACAGGGTCCCTACGAGCAGTACTTC
D: TRBD1
size: NA
J: TRBJ2-7
V: TRBV9

CDR3: CASSQGPGTGAYEQYF
DNA: TGTGCCAGCAGCCAAGGTCCCGGGACAGGGGCGTACGAGCAGTACTTC
D: TRBD1
size: once
J: TRBJ2-7
V: TRBV3-1/TRBV3-2

CDR3: CASSQDYPGQGAYSNQPQHF
DNA: TGCGCCAGCAGCCAAGACTATCCGGGACAGGGGGCTTATTCCAATCAGCCCCAGCATTTT
D: TRBD1
size: NA
J: TRBJ1-5
V: TRBV4-3

CDR3: CASSLDWSSYNEQFF
DNA: TGTGCCAGCAGCTTAGACTGGAGCTCCTACAATGAGCAGTTCTTC
D: NA
size: NA
J: TRBJ2-1
V: TRBV7-7

CDR3: CASSTSGERRGRYF
DNA: TGTGCCAGCAGCACAAGCGGAGAGCGGAGGGGCCGGTACTTC
D: NA
size: NA
J: TRBJ2-7
V: TRBV2

CDR3: CAWSVPRSNRGYNEQFF
DNA: TGTGCCTGGAGTGTACCCCGGTCAAACAGGGGTTACAATGAGCAGTTCTTC
D: TRBD1
size: NA
J: TRBJ2-1
V: TRBV30

CDR3: CASSLAGQGNEKLFF
DNA: TGTGCCAGCAGTTTAGCGGGACAGGGTAATGAAAAACTGTTTTTT
D: TRBD1
size: once
J: TRBJ1-4
V: TRBV27

CDR3: CASSLGRQGRTEAFF
DNA: TGTGCCAGCAGCTTAGGAAGACAGGGGCGGACTGAAGCTTTCTTT
D: TRBD1
size: NA
J: TRBJ1-1
V: TRBV7-9

CDR3: CASGLVQGQTYEQYF
DNA: TGTGCTAGTGGTTTGGTACAGGGGCAGACCTACGAGCAGTACTTC
D: TRBD1
size: NA
J: TRBJ2-7
V: TRBV12-5

CDR3: CASSARADVSYNEQFF
DNA: TGTGCCAGCAGTGCCAGGGCCGATGTCTCCTACAATGAGCAGTTCTTC
D: NA
size: NA
J: TRBJ2-1
V: TRBV2

CDR3: CASSQDPYIDIYEQYF
DNA: TGCGCCAGCAGCCAAGATCCTTACATCGACATCTACGAGCAGTACTTC
D: NA
size: NA
J: TRBJ2-7
V: TRBV4-3

CDR3: CASSLGQGSTDTQYF
DNA: TGCGCCAGCAGCTTGGGACAGGGGAGCACAGATACGCAGTATTTT
D: TRBD1
size: NA
J: TRBJ2-3
V: TRBV5-1

CDR3: CASSEGTGTGSFSYNSPLHF
DNA: TGTGCCAGCAGTGAAGGTACGGGCACAGGCTCGTTCTCCTATAATTCACCCCTCCACTTT
D: NA
size: few
J: TRBJ1-6
V: TRBV2

CDR3: CASSESIDNEQFF
DNA: TGCGCCAGCAGTGAGTCGATAGACAATGAGCAGTTCTTC
D: NA
size: NA
J: TRBJ2-1
V: TRBV10-1

CDR3: CASSTSFGAYEQYF
DNA: TGTGCCAGCAGTACATCCTTCGGGGCCTACGAGCAGTACTTC
D: NA
size: NA
J: TRBJ2-7
V: TRBV27

CDR3: CASSRSVRSGANVLTF
DNA: TGTGCCAGCAGCCGTAGTGTGCGCTCTGGGGCCAACGTCCTGACTTTC
D: NA
size: NA
J: TRBJ2-6
V: TRBV7-2

CDR3: CASSPRRGTANEKLFF
DNA: TGTGCCAGCAGCCCTAGAAGAGGGACAGCTAATGAAAAACTGTTTTTT
D: TRBD1
size: once
J: TRBJ1-4
V: TRBV3-1/TRBV3-2

CDR3: CSASVDGNQPQHF
DNA: TGCAGTGCTAGTGTAGATGGCAATCAGCCCCAGCATTTT
D: NA
size: few
J: TRBJ1-5
V: TRBV20-1

CDR3: CASSQVGTGKYGYTF
DNA: TGCGCCAGCAGCCAAGTGGGGACAGGGAAGTATGGCTACACCTTC
D: TRBD1
size: NA
J: TRBJ1-2
V: TRBV4-1

CDR3: CASSVISGTGYEQYF
DNA: TGTGCCAGCAGTGTTATCAGCGGTACGGGCTACGAGCAGTACTTC
D: NA
size: NA
J: TRBJ2-7
V: TRBV2

CDR3: CASSQRSVPNYGYTF
DNA: TGTGCCAGCAGCCAACGCAGCGTGCCTAACTATGGCTACACCTTC
D: NA
size: few
J: TRBJ1-2
V: TRBV3-1/TRBV3-2

CDR3: CASSRIAGSTDTQYF
DNA: TGCGCCAGCAGCCGTATAGCGGGCAGCACAGATACGCAGTATTTT
D: TRBD2
size: once
J: TRBJ2-3
V: TRBV4-1

CDR3: CATSDLRESTSGIFYNEQFF
DNA: TGTGCCACCAGTGATTTGCGGGAATCTACTAGCGGGATTTTCTACAATGAGCAGTTCTTC
D: TRBD2
size: NA
J: TRBJ2-1
V: TRBV24-1

CDR3: CASSHTTGYQPQHF
DNA: TGTGCCAGCAGCCATACGACAGGGTATCAGCCCCAGCATTTT
D: TRBD1
size: NA
J: TRBJ1-5
V: TRBV3-1/TRBV3-2

CDR3: CASSWGLAGANGELFF
DNA: TGTGCCAGCAGTTGGGGACTAGCGGGAGCGAACGGGGAGCTGTTTTTT
D: TRBD2
size: NA
J: TRBJ2-2
V: TRBV28

CDR3: CASSVRREQYF
DNA: TGTGCCAGCAGTGTAAGGAGAGAGCAGTACTTC
D: NA
size: NA
J: TRBJ2-7
V: TRBV12-3/TRBV12-4

CDR3: CASSGAPTETQYF
DNA: TGTGCCAGCAGCGGAGCCCCCACAGAGACCCAGTACTTC
D: NA
size: NA
J: TRBJ2-5
V: TRBV7-2

CDR3: CASAGTANQPQHF
DNA: TGTGCCAGTGCCGGGACAGCTAATCAGCCCCAGCATTTT
D: TRBD1
size: NA
J: TRBJ1-5
V: TRBV19

CDR3: CAITEGLFF
DNA: TGTGCCATTACCGAGGGGCTGTTTTTT
D: NA
size: NA
J: TRBJ2-2
V: TRBV7-9

CDR3: CASTFGGQLTNEQFF
DNA: TGTGCCAGCACCTTCGGGGGACAGCTGACCAATGAGCAGTTCTTC
D: NA
size: NA
J: TRBJ2-1
V: TRBV28

CDR3: CSASAAGTVQETQYF
DNA: TGCAGTGCCAGTGCAGCCGGGACAGTACAAGAGACCCAGTACTTC
D: TRBD1
size: NA
J: TRBJ2-5
V: TRBV20-1

CDR3: CASSRGGTGPTGELFF
DNA: TGTGCCAGCAGTAGGGGAGGGACAGGGCCTACCGGGGAGCTGTTTTTT
D: TRBD1
size: NA
J: TRBJ2-2
V: TRBV6-6

CDR3: CASSPPIEDEQYF
DNA: TGTGCCAGCTCACCACCGATAGAGGACGAGCAGTACTTC
D: NA
size: NA
J: TRBJ2-7
V: TRBV18

CDR3: CATRTRRENYGYTF
DNA: TGTGCCACCCGGACAAGGCGGGAGAACTATGGCTACACCTTC
D: NA
size: few
J: TRBJ1-2
V: TRBV28

CDR3: CASGHGTNQETQYF
DNA: TGCGCCAGCGGACACGGGACAAACCAAGAGACCCAGTACTTC
D: NA
size: once
J: TRBJ2-5
V: TRBV5-1

CDR3: CASSYRVGQDYNEQFF
DNA: TGTGCCAGCAGCTACCGAGTGGGACAGGACTACAATGAGCAGTTCTTC
D: TRBD1
size: NA
J: TRBJ2-1
V: TRBV11-1

CDR3: CASSSGTSGVGELFF
DNA: TGTGCCTCCTCCTCCGGGACTAGCGGGGTCGGGGAGCTGTTTTTT
D: TRBD2
size: NA
J: TRBJ2-2
V: TRBV11-2

CDR3: CSVGGQGPDQPQHF
DNA: TGCAGCGTTGGGGGACAGGGGCCGGATCAGCCCCAGCATTTT
D: TRBD1
size: NA
J: TRBJ1-5
V: TRBV29-1

CDR3: CASSLDPGLVHF
DNA: TGTGCCAGCAGCTTAGACCCGGGACTAGTGCACTTC
D: TRBD2
size: medium-sized
J: TRBJ2-5
V: TRBV7-9

CDR3: CATSRDMGGTEAFF
DNA: TGTGCCACCAGCAGAGATATGGGAGGGACTGAAGCTTTCTTT
D: NA
size: NA
J: TRBJ1-1
V: TRBV15

CDR3: CASSTGGTVRNSPLHF
DNA: TGTGCCAGCAGCACTGGGGGGACAGTGCGTAATTCACCCCTCCACTTT
D: TRBD1
size: NA
J: TRBJ1-6
V: TRBV7-2

CDR3: CASSKGAVGNQPQHF
DNA: TGTGCCAGCAGTAAAGGGGCAGTTGGGAATCAGCCCCAGCATTTT
D: NA
size: NA
J: TRBJ1-5
V: TRBV27

CDR3: CASSSRGGGTDTQYF
DNA: TGTGCCAGCAGTTCGAGGGGCGGGGGCACAGATACGCAGTATTTT
D: NA
size: NA
J: TRBJ2-3
V: TRBV28

CDR3: CASSRGTSGSFYNEQFF
DNA: TGCGCCAGCAGCCGAGGGACAAGCGGGAGTTTCTACAATGAGCAGTTCTTC
D: TRBD2
size: NA
J: TRBJ2-1
V: TRBV4-1

CDR3: CASSVTPQSYNEQFF
DNA: TGTGCCAGCAGCGTGACACCCCAGTCCTACAATGAGCAGTTCTTC
D: NA
size: NA
J: TRBJ2-1
V: TRBV9